Below are 14 T cell receptor beta chains sequenced from a single sample in a study of regulatory T cells in long-lasting Graves disease. Time point denoted: newly diagnosed GD, antithyroid drugs for less than 3 months. The authors made the TCR library using RNA they extracted from PBMCs. Arm-PCR with iRepertoire HTBI primers amplified the CDR3 regions for these TCR beta libraries. Each CDR3 protein gets one entry after TCRdb re-called the multiplex PCR reads with MiXCR. This table holds 350,000 to 550,000 distinct CDR3 sequences, more than 12% found once. These data were also reused for a study on T cells in Graves' hyperthyroidism and ophthalmopathy.

The sequencing here drew on peripheral blood mononuclear cells (PBMCs), taken at new diagnosis, from a patient treated with antithyroid drugs. These receptors originate from a woman aged 25 to 39 with Graves disease.

Of note for this clonotype: The junction departs from the called germline gene at one end, perhaps through a read error. This sequence joins TRBV6-9 and TRBJ1-1; D remains unclear. The CDR3 has 11 residues. Germline V lookup: CDR1 MNHGY, CDR2 SVAAGI. The CDR3 DNA follows: TGTGCCAGCAGTTACTCAGGTGAAGCTTACTTT. It translates to CASSYSGEAYF.

This clonotype has a count of ten or more. The chain uses TRBV6-1 and TRBJ1-5; D is unresolved. The V end was cut by 2 bases, the J end by 5 bases, with 16 bases between. The CDR3 length is 16 residues. The germline gives CDR1 MNHNS, CDR2 SASEGT. In DNA form, the CDR3 reads TGTGCCAGCAGTGAAATCGTGTCACGAAGGGATCAGCCCCAGCATTTT. Its translation: CASSEIVSRRDQPQHF.

This clonotype was seen ten or more times. The chain couples TRBV20-1 to TRBJ2-7, with 13 bases identical to TRBD2. CDR1 is DFQATT, CDR2 SNEGSKA, per germline (reference sequence). Trimming cost V 3 bases and J 2 bases; bases outside gene matches: 1. The CDR3 sequence is 14 residues long. DNA for the CDR3: TGCAGTGCTAGGGGACTAGCGGGACCCTACGAGCAGTACTTC. Its translation: CSARGLAGPYEQYF.

This clonotype was recorded at least ten times. The J gene is TRBJ1-1, the V gene TRBV28; D uncertain. CDR3 length equals 11 residues. Germline V gene lookup returns CDR1 MDHEN and CDR2 SYDVKM. Between the trimmed V and J ends, which lost 3 bases and 5 bases, there was a span of 4 bases. CDR3 DNA: TGTGCCAGCAGTTTGCCGACTGAAGCTTTCTTT. This encodes CASSLPTEAFF.

This clonotype was observed at least ten times. The J gene is TRBJ1-5, the V gene TRBV12-3 or TRBV12-4; TRBD1 matches 7 bases. V lost 2 bases and J lost 2; bases outside the gene matches: 9. This CDR3 contains 17 residues. The CDR3 sequence is CASSLSQGELGNQPQHF. The DNA of the CDR3 is TGTGCCAGCAGTTTATCCCAGGGGGAATTGGGCAATCAGCCCCAGCATTTT.

The chain links TRBV6-1 to TRBJ2-7; 9 nucleotides match TRBD1. Germline V CDR1 and CDR2: MNHNS, SASEGT. The CDR3 has 16 amino acids. J was trimmed by 1 base and V by 4 bases; bases with no gene match: 8. The CDR3 region has the DNA TGTGCCAGCAGTGGGGGAGGGACAGGGAGGTCCTACGAGCAGTACTTC. It yields the protein CASSGGGTGRSYEQYF.

Many counts were recorded for this clonotype. V and J are TRBV7-9 and TRBJ2-1; D unresolved. This CDR3 is 14 amino acids long. Germline CDR1 SEHNR, CDR2 FQNEAQ (reference sequence). Trimming pared 7 bases from V and 1 base from J, leaving 11 bases between. The CDR3 DNA sequence: TGTGCCAGCACCCCTAGAGGATCCTACAATGAGCAGTTCTTC. Protein: CASTPRGSYNEQFF. Supplemented by reference TRBV7-9 and TRBJ2-1, the full variable domain reads DTGVSQNPRHKITKRGQNVTFRCDPISEHNRLYWYRQTLGQGPEFLTYFQNEAQLEKSRLLSDRFSAERPKGSFSTLEIQRTEQGDSAMYLCASTPRGSYNEQFFGPGTRLTVL.

This clonotype was seen ten or more times. The chain employs TRBV3-1 and TRBJ2-2; D gene uncertain. Trimming removed 6 bases at V and 0 bases at J, with 8 bases between. The CDR3 covers 14 residues. Germline CDR1 is LGHDT and CDR2 is YNNKEL (reference sequence). CDR3 DNA: TGTGCCAGCAGGACCGGTTCGAACACCGGGGAGCTGTTTTTT. The encoded protein is CASRTGSNTGELFF.

This clonotype showed up just a few times. This rearrangement joins TRBV27 to TRBJ2-4; 7 bases align to TRBD2. The CDR3 is made up of 21 amino acids. Unmatched junction bases numbered 24, after V lost 6 bases and J lost 1 base. Germline lookup yields CDR1 MNHEY and CDR2 SMNVEV (reference sequence). CDR3 sequence: CASSRLKGGQGGSIAKNIQYF. As DNA, the CDR3 is TGTGCCAGCAGCCGACTTAAAGGTGGCCAGGGAGGGAGTATCGCCAAAAACATTCAGTACTTC.

This clonotype came up many times. The chain combines TRBV12-5 with TRBJ2-3; unclear D gene. This CDR3 contains 15 residues. The germline V gene has CDR1 LGHNT and CDR2 FRNRAP. Trimming removed 2 bases from V and 4 bases from J, with 13 bases in between. CDR3 amino acids: CASGLTLSQADTQYF. CDR3 in DNA: TGTGCTAGTGGTTTGACCCTCAGCCAGGCAGATACGCAGTATTTT.

This clonotype was recorded many times. This chain connects TRBV6-5 to TRBJ2-2, with TRBD1 matching 9 bases. This CDR3 has 21 amino acids. Germline loops: CDR1 MNHEY, CDR2 SVGAGI. Trimming removed 4 bases from V and 2 bases from J; junction bases left unmatched: 20. The CDR3 DNA sequence: TGTGCCAGCAGTTGGACAGGGGCGCAATTCGCGGAACAAGAAAACACCGGGGAGCTGTTTTTT. As protein: CASSWTGAQFAEQENTGELFF.

This clonotype was recorded many times. V usage is TRBV30 and J usage is TRBJ2-2; TRBD1 matches 7 bases. V lost 4 bases and J lost 3; bases outside the gene matches: 8. Germline V lookup: CDR1 GTSNPN, CDR2 SVGIG (reference sequence). CDR3 size: 15 residues. The CDR3 sequence: CAWNKGGQHTGELFF. In nucleotides, the CDR3 is TGTGCCTGGAATAAAGGGGGACAGCACACCGGGGAGCTGTTTTTT.

This clonotype was observed at least ten times. The V call is TRBV2, the J call TRBJ1-2; D gene unclear. V lost 1 base and J 4 bases, leaving 16 bases between the germline ends. This CDR3 region has 16 residues. Germline lookup yields CDR1 SNHLY and CDR2 FYNNEI. DNA of the CDR3: TGTGCCAGCAGTGAAGGCGCGGCCTTCTCCACCTATGGCTACACCTTC. Translated: CASSEGAAFSTYGYTF. Full variable domain (rest looked up from reference TRBV2 and TRBJ1-2): EPEVTQTPSHQVTQMGQEVILRCVPISNHLYFYWYRQILGQKVEFLVSFYNNEISEKSEIFDDQFSVERPDGSNFTLKIRSTKLEDSAMYFCASSEGAAFSTYGYTFGSGTRLTVV.

This clonotype showed up many times. The rearrangement joins TRBV5-1 to TRBJ2-1, with D perhaps being TRBD1 or TRBD2 (5 bases each). The germline CDR1 and CDR2 sequences are SGHRS and YFSETQ. The CDR3 is made up of 15 amino acids. V lost 6 bases and J 1 base, leaving 14 bases between the germline ends. The CDR3 is CASTPGTGSYNEQFF. For the CDR3, the DNA is TGCGCCAGCACTCCCGGGACGGGGTCCTACAATGAGCAGTTCTTC.